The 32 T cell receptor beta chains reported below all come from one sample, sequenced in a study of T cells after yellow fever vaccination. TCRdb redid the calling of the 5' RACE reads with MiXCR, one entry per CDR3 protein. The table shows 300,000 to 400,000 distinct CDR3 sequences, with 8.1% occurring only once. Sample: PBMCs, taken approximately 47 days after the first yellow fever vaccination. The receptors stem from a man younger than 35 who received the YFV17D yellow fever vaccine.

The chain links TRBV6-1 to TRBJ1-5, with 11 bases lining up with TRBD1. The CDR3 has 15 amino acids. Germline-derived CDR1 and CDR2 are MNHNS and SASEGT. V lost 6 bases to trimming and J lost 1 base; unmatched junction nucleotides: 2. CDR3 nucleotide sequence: TGTGCCAGCAGGGACAGGGGGCTGAGCAATCAGCCCCAGCATTTT. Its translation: CASRDRGLSNQPQHF.

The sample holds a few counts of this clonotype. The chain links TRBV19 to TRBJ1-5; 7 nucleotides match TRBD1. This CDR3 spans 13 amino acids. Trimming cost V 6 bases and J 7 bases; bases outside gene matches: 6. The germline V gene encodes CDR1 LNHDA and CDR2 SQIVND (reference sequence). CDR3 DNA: TGTGCCAGTAGCACAGGGGTAAGGCAGCCCCAGCATTTT. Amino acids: CASSTGVRQPQHF.

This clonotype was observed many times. The CDR3 bases are TGCAGTGCTACCCAGGACAGGGGGCTTGTCGATGAGCAGTTCTTC. Translated: CSATQDRGLVDEQFF. The rearrangement uses TRBV20-1 and TRBJ2-1; 11 nucleotides align to TRBD1. The CDR3 is 15 amino acids. Germline CDR1 reads DFQATT; CDR2 reads SNEGSKA (reference sequence). V gave up 4 bases and J gave up 8 bases; unmatched junction bases: 10.

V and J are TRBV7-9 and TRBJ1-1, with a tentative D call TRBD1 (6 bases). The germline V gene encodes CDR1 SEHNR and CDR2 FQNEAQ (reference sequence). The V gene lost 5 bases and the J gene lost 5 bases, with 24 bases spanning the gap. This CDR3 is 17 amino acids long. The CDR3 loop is CASSNSLQGRIITEAFF. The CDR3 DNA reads TGTGCCAGCAGCAATTCCCTTCAGGGGAGAATCATTACTGAAGCTTTCTTT.

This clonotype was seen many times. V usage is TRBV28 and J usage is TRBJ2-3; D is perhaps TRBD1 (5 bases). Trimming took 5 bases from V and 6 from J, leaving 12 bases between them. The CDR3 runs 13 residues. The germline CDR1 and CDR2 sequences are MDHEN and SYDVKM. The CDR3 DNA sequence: TGTGCCAGCAGTATCGACAGCGTGGATACGCAGTATTTT. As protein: CASSIDSVDTQYF.

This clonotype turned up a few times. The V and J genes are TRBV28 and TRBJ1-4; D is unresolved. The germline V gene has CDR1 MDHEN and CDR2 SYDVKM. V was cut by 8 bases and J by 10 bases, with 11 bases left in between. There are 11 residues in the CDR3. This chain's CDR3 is CASGPILKLFF. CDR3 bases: TGTGCCAGCGGCCCGATTTTAAAACTGTTTTTT.

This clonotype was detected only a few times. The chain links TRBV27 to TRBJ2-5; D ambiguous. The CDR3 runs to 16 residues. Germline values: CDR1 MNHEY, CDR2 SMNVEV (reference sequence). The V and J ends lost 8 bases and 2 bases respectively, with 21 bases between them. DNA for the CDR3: TGTGCCAGCCCGAACCAACTACAAATAGAACAAGAGACCCAGTACTTC. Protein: CASPNQLQIEQETQYF.

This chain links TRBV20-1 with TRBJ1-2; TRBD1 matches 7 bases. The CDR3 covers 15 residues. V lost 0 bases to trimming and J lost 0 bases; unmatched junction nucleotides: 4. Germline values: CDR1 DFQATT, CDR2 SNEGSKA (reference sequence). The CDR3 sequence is CSARDPRGSNYGYTF. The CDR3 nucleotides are TGCAGTGCTAGAGATCCCAGGGGGTCTAACTATGGCTACACCTTC.

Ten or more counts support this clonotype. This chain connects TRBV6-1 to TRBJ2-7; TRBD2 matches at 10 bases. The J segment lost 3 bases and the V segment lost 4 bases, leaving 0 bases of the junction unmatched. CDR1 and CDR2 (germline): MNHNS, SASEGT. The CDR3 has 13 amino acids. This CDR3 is CASSGTSGYEQYV. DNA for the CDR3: TGTGCCAGCAGTGGGACTAGCGGCTACGAGCAGTACGTC.

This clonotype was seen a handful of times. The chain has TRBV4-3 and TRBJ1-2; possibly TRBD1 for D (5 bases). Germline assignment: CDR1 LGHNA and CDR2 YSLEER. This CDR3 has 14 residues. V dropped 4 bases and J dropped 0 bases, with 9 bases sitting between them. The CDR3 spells CASSRDGPNYGYTF. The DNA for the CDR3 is TGCGCCAGCAGCCGGGACGGTCCTAACTATGGCTACACCTTC.

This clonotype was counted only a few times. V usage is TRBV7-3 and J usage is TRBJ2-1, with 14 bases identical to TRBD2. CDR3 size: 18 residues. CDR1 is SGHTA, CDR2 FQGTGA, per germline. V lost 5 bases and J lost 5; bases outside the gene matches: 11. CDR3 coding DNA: TGTGCCAGCAGCCGGACTAGCGGGGGGCCCACTCCCCACAATGAGCAGTTCTTC. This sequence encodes CASSRTSGGPTPHNEQFF.

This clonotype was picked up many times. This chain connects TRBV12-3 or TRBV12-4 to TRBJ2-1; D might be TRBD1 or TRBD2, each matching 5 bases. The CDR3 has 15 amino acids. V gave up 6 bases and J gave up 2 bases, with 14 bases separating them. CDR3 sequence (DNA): TGTGCCAGCAGCCCCGGGACCTCTACCTACAATGAGCAGTTCTTC. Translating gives CASSPGTSTYNEQFF.

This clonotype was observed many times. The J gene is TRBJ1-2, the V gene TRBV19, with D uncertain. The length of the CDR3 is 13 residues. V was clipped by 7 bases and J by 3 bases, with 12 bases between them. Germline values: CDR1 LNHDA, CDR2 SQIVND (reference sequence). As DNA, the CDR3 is TGTGCCAGTAAGCCGACCAGATACTATGGCTACACCTTC. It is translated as CASKPTRYYGYTF.

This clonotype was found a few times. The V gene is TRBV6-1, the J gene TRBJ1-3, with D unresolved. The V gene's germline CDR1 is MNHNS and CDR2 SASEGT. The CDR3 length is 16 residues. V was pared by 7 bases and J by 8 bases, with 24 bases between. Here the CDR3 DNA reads TGTGCCAGCACCACCGGTGGACTCTACTCGGCGGACACCATATATTTT. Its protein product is CASTTGGLYSADTIYF.

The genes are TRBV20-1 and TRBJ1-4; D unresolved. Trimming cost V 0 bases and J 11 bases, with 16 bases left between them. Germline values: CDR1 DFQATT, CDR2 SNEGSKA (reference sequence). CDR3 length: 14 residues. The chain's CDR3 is CSARDPGGIGKLFF. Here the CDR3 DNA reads TGCAGTGCTAGAGATCCGGGAGGAATCGGGAAACTGTTTTTT.

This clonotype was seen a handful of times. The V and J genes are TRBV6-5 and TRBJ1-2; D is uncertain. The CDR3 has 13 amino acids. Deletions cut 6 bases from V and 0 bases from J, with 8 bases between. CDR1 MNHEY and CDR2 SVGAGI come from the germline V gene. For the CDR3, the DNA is TGTGCCAGCAGACAAGGACCTAACTATGGCTACACCTTC. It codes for CASRQGPNYGYTF.

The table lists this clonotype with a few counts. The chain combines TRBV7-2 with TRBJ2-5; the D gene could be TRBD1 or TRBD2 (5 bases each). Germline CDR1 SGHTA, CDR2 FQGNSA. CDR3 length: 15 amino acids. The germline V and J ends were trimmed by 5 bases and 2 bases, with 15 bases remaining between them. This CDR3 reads CASSKFGDRQETQYF. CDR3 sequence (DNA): TGTGCCAGCAGCAAGTTCGGGGACCGTCAAGAGACCCAGTACTTC.

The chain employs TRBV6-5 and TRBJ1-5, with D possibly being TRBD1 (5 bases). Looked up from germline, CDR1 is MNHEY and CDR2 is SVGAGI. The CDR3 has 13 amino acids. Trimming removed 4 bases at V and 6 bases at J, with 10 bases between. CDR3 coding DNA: TGTGCCAGCAGTTCCCAGCAGGGTCAGCCCCAGCATTTT. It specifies CASSSQQGQPQHF.

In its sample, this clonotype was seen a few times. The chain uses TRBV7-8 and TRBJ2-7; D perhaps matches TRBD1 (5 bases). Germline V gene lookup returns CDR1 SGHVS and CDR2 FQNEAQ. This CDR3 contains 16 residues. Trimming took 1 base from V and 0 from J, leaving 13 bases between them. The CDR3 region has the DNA TGTGCCAGCAGCTTAGGACAGTTTCTACCCTCCTACGAGCAGTACGTC. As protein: CASSLGQFLPSYEQYV.

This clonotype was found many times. The CDR3 coding sequence is TGTGCCAGCAGCCCACAGGGGGCTTACTATGGCTACACCTTC. It codes for CASSPQGAYYGYTF. The chain carries TRBV7-8 and TRBJ1-2, with 9 bases fitting TRBD1. Germline CDR1 reads SGHVS; CDR2 reads FQNEAQ. CDR3 length: 14 amino acids. V was pared by 5 bases and J by 3 bases, with 4 bases of the junction left unmatched.

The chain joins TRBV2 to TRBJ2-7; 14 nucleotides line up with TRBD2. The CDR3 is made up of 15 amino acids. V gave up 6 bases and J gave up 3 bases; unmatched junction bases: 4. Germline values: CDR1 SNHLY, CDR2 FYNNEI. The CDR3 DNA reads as TGTGCCAGCAGGAGACTAGCGGGGGGGATCTACGAGCAGTACGTC. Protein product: CASRRLAGGIYEQYV.

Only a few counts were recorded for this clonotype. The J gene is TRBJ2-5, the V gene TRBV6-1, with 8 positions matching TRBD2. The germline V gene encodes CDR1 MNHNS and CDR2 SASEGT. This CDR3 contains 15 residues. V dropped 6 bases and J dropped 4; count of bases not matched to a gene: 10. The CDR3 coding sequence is TGTGCCAGCAGAGCGGCGGGGGGTCGAGGAGAGACCCAGTACTTC. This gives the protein CASRAAGGRGETQYF.

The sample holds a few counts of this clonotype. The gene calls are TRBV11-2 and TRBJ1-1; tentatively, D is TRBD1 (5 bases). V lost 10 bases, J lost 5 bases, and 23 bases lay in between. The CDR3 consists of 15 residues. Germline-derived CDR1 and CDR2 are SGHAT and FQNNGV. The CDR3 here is CATSPGGTGWTEAFF. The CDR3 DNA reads TGTGCCACTTCCCCGGGGGGGACGGGATGGACTGAAGCTTTCTTT.

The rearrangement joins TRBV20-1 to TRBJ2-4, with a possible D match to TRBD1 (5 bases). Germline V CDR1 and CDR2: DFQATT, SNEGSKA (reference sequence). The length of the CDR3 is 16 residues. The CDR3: CCARTWGRLAKNIQYF. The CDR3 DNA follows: TGCTGCGCTAGAACCTGGGGCCGACTAGCCAAAAACATTCAGTACTTC.

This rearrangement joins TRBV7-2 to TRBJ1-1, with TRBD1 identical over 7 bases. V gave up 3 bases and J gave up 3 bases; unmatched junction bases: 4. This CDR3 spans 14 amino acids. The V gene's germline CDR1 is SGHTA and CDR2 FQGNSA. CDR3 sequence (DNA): TGTGCCAGCAGCTTCCTAGGGACAGACACTGAAGCTTTCTTT. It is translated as CASSFLGTDTEAFF.

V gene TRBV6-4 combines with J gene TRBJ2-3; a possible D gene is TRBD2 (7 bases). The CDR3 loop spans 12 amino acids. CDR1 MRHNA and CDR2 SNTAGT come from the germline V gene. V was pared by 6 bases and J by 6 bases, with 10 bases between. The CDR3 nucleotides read TGTGCCAGCAGGGGGGGGCGGGATACGCAGTATTTT. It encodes CASRGGRDTQYF.

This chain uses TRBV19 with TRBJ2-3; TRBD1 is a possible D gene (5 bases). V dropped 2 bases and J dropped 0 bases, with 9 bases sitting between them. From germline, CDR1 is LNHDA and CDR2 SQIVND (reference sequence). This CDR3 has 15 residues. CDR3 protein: CASSIQGSSTDTQYF. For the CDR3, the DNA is TGTGCCAGTAGTATACAGGGCTCCAGCACAGATACGCAGTATTTT.

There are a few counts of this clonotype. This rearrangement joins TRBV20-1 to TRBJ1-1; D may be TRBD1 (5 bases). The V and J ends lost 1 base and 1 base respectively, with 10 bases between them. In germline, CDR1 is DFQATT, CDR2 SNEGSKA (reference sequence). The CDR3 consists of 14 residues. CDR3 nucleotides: TGCAGTGCTAGAGGCCGCACAGGGAACACTGAAGCTTTCTTT. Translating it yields CSARGRTGNTEAFF.

The CDR3 coding sequence is TGTGCCAGCAGCCCCTACCTCTTGGGACGGCTTACGGTTGAGCAGTACTTC. Protein sequence: CASSPYLLGRLTVEQYF. The chain recombines TRBV7-2 with TRBJ2-7; D may be TRBD1 or TRBD2 (5 bases each). Germline V gene lookup returns CDR1 SGHTA and CDR2 FQGNSA. This CDR3 spans 17 amino acids. Trimming removed 5 bases at V and 7 bases at J, with 27 bases between. The full variable domain, with the rest looked up from reference TRBV7-2 and TRBJ2-7, is GAGVSQSPSNKVTEKGKDVELRCDPISGHTALYWYRQSLGQGLEFLIYFQGNSAPDKSGLPSDRFSAERTGGSVSTLTIQRTQQEDSAVYLCASSPYLLGRLTVEQYFGPGTRLTVT.

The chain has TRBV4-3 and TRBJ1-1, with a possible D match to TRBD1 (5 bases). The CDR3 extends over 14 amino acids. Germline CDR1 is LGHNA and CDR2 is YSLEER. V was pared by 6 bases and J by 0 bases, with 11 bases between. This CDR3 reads CASSRGTMNTEAFF. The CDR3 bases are TGCGCCAGCAGTCGGGGCACGATGAACACTGAAGCTTTCTTT.

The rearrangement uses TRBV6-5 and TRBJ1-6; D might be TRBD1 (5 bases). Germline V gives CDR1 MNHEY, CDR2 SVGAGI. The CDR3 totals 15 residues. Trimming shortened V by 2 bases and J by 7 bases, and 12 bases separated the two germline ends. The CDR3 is CASSYHRRGNSPLHF. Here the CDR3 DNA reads TGTGCCAGCAGTTACCATCGTAGGGGAAATTCACCCCTCCACTTT.

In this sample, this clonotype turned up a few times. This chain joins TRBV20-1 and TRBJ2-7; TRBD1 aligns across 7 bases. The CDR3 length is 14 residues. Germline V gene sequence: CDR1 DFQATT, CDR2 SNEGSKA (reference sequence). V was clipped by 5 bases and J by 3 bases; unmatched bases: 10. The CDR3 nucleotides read TGCAGTGCTGGGACAGCCAGTGGGAACTACGAGCAGTACGTC. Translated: CSAGTASGNYEQYV.